The 5 T cell receptor beta chains reported below all come from one sample, sequenced in a study of T cells after yellow fever vaccination. TCRdb fed the 5' RACE reads into MiXCR, producing one record per CDR3 protein. The table has 400,000 or so distinct CDR3 sequences, around 19% seen once. Here the sequenced sample was PBMCs, taken before the yellow fever booster vaccination. The receptors shown here come from a man aged 18 to 29 who received the YFV17D yellow fever vaccine.

A few counts support this clonotype. The J gene is TRBJ1-2, the V gene TRBV12-3 or TRBV12-4; no clear D. The CDR3 extends over 13 amino acids. V was cut by 6 bases and J by 5 bases, with 13 bases left in between. CDR3 residues: CASSPGISYGYTF. CDR3 nucleotides: TGTGCCAGCAGCCCCGGGATCTCTTATGGCTACACCTTC.

This clonotype was picked up a small number of times. This chain uses TRBV7-9 with TRBJ1-3, with a weak D call TRBD1 (5 bases). CDR3 length: 14 amino acids. Germline V gives CDR1 SEHNR, CDR2 FQNEAQ (reference sequence). V lost 1 base, J lost 3 bases, and 7 bases lay in between. The CDR3 DNA sequence: TGTGCCAGCAGCTTAGGGGGCAATGGAAACACCATATATTTT. The encoded protein is CASSLGGNGNTIYF.

The chain has TRBV5-1 and TRBJ2-7; 8 nucleotides match TRBD2. CDR3 length: 14 amino acids. Germline values: CDR1 SGHRS, CDR2 YFSETQ. The V gene end was trimmed by 7 bases and the J gene end by 3 bases; junction bases not matched to a gene: 9. Here the CDR3 reads CASSNLAGNYEQYF. CDR3 DNA sequence: TGCGCCAGCTCAAACTTAGCGGGGAACTACGAGCAGTACTTC.

The chain has TRBV20-1 and TRBJ1-1; TRBD1 is a possible D gene (5 bases). CDR1 is DFQATT, CDR2 SNEGSKA, per germline (reference sequence). This CDR3 spans 12 amino acids. V lost 5 bases and J 8 bases, leaving 15 bases between the germline ends. The CDR3 DNA is TGCAGTGCTGCAGAAGCGCAGGGAGAAGCTTTCTTT. This sequence encodes CSAAEAQGEAFF.

The V gene is TRBV28, the J gene TRBJ2-5; D gene uncertain. The germline gives CDR1 MDHEN, CDR2 SYDVKM. This CDR3 is 14 amino acids long. V dropped 1 base and J dropped 1 base, with 7 bases sitting between them. CDR3 sequence: CASSLLVPQETQYF. In DNA form, the CDR3 reads TGTGCCAGCAGTTTATTGGTGCCCCAAGAGACCCAGTACTTC. Together with reference TRBV28 and TRBJ2-5, the CDR3 gives the full variable domain: DVKVTQSSRYLVKRTGEKVFLECVQDMDHENMFWYRQDPGLGLRLIYFSYDVKMKEKGDIPEGYSVSREKKERFSLILESASTNQTSMYLCASSLLVPQETQYFGPGTRLLVL.